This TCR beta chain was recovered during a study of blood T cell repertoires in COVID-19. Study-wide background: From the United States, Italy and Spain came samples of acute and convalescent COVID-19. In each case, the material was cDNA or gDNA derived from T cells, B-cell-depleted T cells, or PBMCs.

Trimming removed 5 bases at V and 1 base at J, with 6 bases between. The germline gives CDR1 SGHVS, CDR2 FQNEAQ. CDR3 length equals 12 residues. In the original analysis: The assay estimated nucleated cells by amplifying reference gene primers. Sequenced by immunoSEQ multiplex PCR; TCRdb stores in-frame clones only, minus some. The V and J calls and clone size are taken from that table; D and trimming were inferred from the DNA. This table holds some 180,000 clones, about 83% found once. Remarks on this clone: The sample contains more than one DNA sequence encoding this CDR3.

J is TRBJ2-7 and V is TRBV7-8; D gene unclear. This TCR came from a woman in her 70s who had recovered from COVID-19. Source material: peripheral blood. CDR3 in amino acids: CASSPGSYEQYF. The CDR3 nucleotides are TGTGCCAGCAGCCCGGGTTCCTACGAGCAGTACTTC.